This record covers a single T cell receptor beta chain. The entry originates in a study of regulatory T cells in long-lasting Graves disease. Time point reported: newly diagnosed GD, antithyroid drugs for less than 3 months. Extracted RNA from PBMCs served as the source of the TCR library. Investigators prepared the TCR beta libraries by applying iRepertoire HTBI primers and Arm-PCR of CDR3 regions. The authors' processing: Gene usage covered about 62 TRBV and 13 to 15 TRBJ segments. Using its own MiXCR run on the multiplex PCR reads, TCRdb lists one record per CDR3 protein. V and J calls and clone size were set by TCRdb, not the authors. The sample holds about 420,000 distinct CDR3 sequences, 16% seen once. This sample also appeared in a second study, on T cells in Graves' hyperthyroidism and ophthalmopathy.

The origin of this receptor is a woman aged 18 to 35 with Graves disease. The sample in question was peripheral blood mononuclear cells (PBMCs), obtained at new diagnosis, from a patient treated with antithyroid drugs.

CDR3 sequence reads: CASSVGQGAINEQFF. The CDR3 region has the DNA TGTGCCAGCAGCGTAGGGCAGGGGGCGATTAATGAGCAGTTCTTC. V usage is TRBV9 and J usage is TRBJ2-1, with 8 positions matching TRBD1. The CDR3 is made up of 15 amino acids. Losses at the gene ends were 0 bases for V and 7 bases for J; bases not matched to a gene: 6. The germline gives CDR1 SGDLS, CDR2 YYNGEE. Based on the CDR3 plus reference TRBV9 and TRBJ2-1, the full variable domain is DSGVTQTPKHLITATGQRVTLRCSPRSGDLSVYWYQQSLDQGLQFLIQYYNGEERAKGNILERFSAQQFPDLHSELNLSSLELGDSALYFCASSVGQGAINEQFFGPGTRLTVL.